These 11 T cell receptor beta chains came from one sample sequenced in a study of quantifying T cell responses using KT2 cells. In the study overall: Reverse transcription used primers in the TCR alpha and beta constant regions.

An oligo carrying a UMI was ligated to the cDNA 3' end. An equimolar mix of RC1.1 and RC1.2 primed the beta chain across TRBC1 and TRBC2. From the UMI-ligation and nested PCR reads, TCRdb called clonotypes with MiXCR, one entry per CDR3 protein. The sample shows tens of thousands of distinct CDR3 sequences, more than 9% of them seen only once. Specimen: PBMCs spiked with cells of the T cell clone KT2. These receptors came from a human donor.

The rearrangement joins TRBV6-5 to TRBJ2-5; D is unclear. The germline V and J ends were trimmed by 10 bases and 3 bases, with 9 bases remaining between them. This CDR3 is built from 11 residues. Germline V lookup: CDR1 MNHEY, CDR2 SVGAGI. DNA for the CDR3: TGTGCCACCCACAGCGAAGAGACCCAGTACTTC. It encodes CATHSEETQYF.

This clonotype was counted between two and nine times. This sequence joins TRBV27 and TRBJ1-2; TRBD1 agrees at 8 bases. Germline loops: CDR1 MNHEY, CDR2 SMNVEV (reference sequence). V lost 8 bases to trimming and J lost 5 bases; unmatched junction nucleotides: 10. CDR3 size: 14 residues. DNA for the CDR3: TGTGCCAGCGGTCGGACAGGGCAGACTTATGGCTACACCTTC. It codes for CASGRTGQTYGYTF.

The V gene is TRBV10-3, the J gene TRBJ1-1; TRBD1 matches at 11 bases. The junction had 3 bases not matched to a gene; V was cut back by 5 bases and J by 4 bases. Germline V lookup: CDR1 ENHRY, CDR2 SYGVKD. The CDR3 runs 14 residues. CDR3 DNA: TGTGCCATCAGTCGGGGACAGGGGGGCACTGAAGCTTTCTTT. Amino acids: CAISRGQGGTEAFF.

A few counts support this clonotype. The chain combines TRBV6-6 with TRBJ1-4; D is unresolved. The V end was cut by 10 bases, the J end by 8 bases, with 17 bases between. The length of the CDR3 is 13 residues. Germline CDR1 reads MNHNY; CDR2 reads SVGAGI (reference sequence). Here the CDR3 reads CATGGSPREKLFF. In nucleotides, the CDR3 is TGTGCCACCGGAGGAAGCCCCCGAGAAAAACTGTTTTTT.

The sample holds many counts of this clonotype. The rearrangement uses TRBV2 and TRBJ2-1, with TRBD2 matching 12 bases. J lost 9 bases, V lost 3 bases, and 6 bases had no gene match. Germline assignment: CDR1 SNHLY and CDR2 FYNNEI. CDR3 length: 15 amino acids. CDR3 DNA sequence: TGTGCCAGCAGTGATGGACTAGCGGGATGGAGTGAGCAGTTCTTC. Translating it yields CASSDGLAGWSEQFF. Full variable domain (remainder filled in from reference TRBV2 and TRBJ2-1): EPEVTQTPSHQVTQMGQEVILRCVPISNHLYFYWYRQILGQKVEFLVSFYNNEISEKSEIFDDQFSVERPDGSNFTLKIRSTKLEDSAMYFCASSDGLAGWSEQFFGPGTRLTVL.

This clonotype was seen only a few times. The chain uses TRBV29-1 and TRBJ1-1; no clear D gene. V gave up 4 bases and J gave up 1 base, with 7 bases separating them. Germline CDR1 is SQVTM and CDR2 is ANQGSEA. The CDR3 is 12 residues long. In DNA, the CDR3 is TGCAGCGTTGGGGGAGGGAACACTGAAGCTTTCTTT. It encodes CSVGGGNTEAFF. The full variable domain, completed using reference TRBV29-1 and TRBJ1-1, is SAVISQKPSRDICQRGTSLTIQCQVDSQVTMMFWYRQQPGQSLTLIATANQGSEATYESGFVIDKFPISRPNLTFSTLTVSNMSPEDSSIYLCSVGGGNTEAFFGQGTRLTVV.

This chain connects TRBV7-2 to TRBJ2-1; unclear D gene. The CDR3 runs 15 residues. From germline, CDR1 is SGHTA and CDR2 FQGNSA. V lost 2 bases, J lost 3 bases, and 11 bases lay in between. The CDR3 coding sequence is TGTGCCAGCAGCTTACAATCGGCAGTCTACAATGAGCAGTTCTTC. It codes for CASSLQSAVYNEQFF.

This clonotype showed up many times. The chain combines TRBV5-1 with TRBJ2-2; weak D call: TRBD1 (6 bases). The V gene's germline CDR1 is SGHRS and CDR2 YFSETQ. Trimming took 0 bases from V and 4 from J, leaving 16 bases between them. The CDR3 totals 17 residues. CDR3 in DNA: TGCGCCAGCAGCTTGGCGGCAACAGGCAGGGGCACCGGGGAGCTGTTTTTT. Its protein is CASSLAATGRGTGELFF.

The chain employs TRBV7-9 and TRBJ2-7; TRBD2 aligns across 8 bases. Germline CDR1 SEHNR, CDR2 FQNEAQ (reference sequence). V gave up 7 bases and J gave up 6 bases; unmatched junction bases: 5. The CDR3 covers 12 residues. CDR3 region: CASTPGGGEQYF. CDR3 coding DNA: TGTGCCAGCACCCCGGGGGGGGGCGAGCAGTACTTC. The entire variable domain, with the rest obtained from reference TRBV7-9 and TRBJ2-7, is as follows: DTGVSQNPRHKITKRGQNVTFRCDPISEHNRLYWYRQTLGQGPEFLTYFQNEAQLEKSRLLSDRFSAERPKGSFSTLEIQRTEQGDSAMYLCASTPGGGEQYFGPGTRLTVT.

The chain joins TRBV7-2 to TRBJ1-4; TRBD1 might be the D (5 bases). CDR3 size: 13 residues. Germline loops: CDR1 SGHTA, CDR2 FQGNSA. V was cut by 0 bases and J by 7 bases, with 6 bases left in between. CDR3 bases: TGTGCCAGCAGCTTAGCGGGGCCTGAAAAACTGTTTTTT. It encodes CASSLAGPEKLFF.

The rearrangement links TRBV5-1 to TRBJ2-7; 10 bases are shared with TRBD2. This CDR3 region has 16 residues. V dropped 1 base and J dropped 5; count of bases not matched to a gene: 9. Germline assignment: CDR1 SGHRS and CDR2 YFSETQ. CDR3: CASSLLAGDPTHEQYF. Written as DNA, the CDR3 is TGCGCCAGCAGCTTGCTAGCGGGGGACCCTACCCACGAGCAGTACTTC.